This T cell receptor (beta chain) was sequenced for a study of T cell changes during pregnancy in multiple sclerosis (dated by TCRdb to between 2018 and 2021). Regarding the complete study: The study examined how the T cell repertoire changed over the course of pregnancy in women with multiple sclerosis.

The CDR3 has 14 amino acids, counting the end cysteine and phenylalanine. Only the CDR3 DNA stays, 42 bases, in frame from base 1. Reading the germline V gene gives CDR1 SGHTS and CDR2 YDEGEE. Cut back by 2 bases and 2 bases, the V and J ends lie 8 bases apart. About this clone itself: The target of this receptor is not known. Nothing much larger sits one base from this clone, and base qualities are not available.

Receptors were amplified or captured by the immunoSEQ multiplex PCR assay. In TCRdb, the immuneACCESS table is reduced to in-frame sequences with V and J assigned. These tables do not hold every clone; where another copy was compared, an unresolved V gene accounts for under half, and the others remain unexplained. The sample contains some 37,000 clones, roughly 92% of them found a single time. The ten largest make up 1.2% of the sample. The TCR sequence derives from a female donor with multiple sclerosis, enrolled in a pregnancy study. The chain joins TRBV5-8 to TRBJ1-5; TRBD1 is a weak D gene call, 5 bases matching. Input material: PBMCs (not recorded whether the cells were cultured). At the DNA level, the sequence is TGTGCCAGCAGCTTAGAACAGGGCAATCAGCCCCAGCATTTT. The encoded protein is CASSLEQGNQPQHF.